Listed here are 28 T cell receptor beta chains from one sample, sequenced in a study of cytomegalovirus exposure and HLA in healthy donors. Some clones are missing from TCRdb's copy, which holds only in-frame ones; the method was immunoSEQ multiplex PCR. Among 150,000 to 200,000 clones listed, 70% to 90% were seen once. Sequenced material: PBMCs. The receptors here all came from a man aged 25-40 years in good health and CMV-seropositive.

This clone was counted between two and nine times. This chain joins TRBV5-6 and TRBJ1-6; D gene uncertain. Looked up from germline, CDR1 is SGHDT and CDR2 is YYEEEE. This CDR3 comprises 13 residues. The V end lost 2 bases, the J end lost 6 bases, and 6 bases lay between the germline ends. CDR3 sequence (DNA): TGTGCCAGCAGCTTCACGGGTAATTCACCCCTCCACTTT. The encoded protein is CASSFTGNSPLHF. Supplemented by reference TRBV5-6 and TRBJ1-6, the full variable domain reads DAGVTQSPTHLIKTRGQQVTLRCSPKSGHDTVSWYQQALGQGPQFIFQYYEEEERQRGNFPDRFSGHQFPNYSSELNVNALLLGDSALYLCASSFTGNSPLHFGNGTRLTVT.

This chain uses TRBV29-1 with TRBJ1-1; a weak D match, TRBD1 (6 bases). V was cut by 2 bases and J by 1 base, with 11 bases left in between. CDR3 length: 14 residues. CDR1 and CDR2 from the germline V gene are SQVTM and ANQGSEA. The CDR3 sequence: CSVERGGGNTEAFF. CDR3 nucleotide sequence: TGCAGCGTTGAAAGAGGGGGGGGGAACACTGAAGCTTTCTTT.

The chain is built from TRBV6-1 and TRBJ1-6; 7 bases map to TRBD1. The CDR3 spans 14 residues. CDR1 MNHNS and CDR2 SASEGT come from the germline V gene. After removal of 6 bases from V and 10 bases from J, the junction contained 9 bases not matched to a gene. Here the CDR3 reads CASRVTGEGSPLHF. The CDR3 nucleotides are TGTGCCAGCAGGGTCACAGGGGAAGGATCACCCCTCCACTTT.

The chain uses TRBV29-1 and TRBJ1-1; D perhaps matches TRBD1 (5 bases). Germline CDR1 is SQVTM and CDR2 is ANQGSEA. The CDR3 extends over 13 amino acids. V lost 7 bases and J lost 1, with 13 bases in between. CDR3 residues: CSAGGRANTEAFF. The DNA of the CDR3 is TGCAGCGCCGGGGGACGGGCGAACACTGAAGCTTTCTTT.

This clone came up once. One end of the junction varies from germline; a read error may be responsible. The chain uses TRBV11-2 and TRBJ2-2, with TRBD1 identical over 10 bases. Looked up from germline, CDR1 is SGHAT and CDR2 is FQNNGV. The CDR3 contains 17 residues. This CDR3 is CASSVEGGQGVPGELFF. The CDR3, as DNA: TGTGCCAGCAGCGTAGAGGGAGGACAGGGGGTGCCCGGGGAGCTGTTTTTT.

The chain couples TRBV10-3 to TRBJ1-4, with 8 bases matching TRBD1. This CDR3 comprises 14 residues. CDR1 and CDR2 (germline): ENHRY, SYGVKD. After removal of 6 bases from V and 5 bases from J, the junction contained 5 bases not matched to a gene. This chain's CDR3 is CAISQGAGNEKLFF. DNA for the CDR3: TGTGCCATCAGCCAGGGGGCCGGGAATGAAAAACTGTTTTTT.

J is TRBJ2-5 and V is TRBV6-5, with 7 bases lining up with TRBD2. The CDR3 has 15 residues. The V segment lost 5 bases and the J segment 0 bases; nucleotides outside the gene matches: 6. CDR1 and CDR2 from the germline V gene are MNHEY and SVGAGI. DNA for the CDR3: TGTGCCAGCAGTAGACTAGCCACGTACCAAGAGACCCAGTACTTC. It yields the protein CASSRLATYQETQYF.

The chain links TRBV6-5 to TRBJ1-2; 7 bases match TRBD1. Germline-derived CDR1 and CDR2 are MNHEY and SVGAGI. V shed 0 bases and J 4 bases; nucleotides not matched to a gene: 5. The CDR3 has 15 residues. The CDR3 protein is CASSYSRGSSYGYTF. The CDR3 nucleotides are TGTGCCAGCAGTTACTCCAGGGGGTCCAGCTATGGCTACACCTTC.

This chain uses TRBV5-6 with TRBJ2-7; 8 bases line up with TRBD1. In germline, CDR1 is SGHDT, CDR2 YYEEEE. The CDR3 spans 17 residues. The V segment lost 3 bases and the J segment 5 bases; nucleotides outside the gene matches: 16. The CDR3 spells CASSSEPTGQGSNEQYF. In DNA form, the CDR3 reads TGTGCCAGCAGCTCAGAACCCACAGGACAGGGATCGAACGAGCAGTACTTC.

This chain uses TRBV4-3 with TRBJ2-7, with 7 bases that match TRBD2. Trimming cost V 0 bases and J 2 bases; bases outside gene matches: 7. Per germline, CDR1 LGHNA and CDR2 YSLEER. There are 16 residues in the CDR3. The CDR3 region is CASSQDLGLAAYEQYF. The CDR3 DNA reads TGCGCCAGCAGCCAAGATCTTGGGCTAGCGGCCTACGAGCAGTACTTC.

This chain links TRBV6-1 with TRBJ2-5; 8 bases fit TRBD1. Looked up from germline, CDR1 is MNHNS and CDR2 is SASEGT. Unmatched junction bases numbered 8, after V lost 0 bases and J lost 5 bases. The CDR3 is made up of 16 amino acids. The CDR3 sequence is CASSEAHRTGIETQYF. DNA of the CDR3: TGTGCCAGCAGTGAAGCGCATCGGACAGGGATCGAGACCCAGTACTTC.

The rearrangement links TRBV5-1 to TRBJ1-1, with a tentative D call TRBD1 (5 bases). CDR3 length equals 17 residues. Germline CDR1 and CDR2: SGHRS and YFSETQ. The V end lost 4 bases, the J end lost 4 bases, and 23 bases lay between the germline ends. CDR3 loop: CASSTWGEARTATEAFF. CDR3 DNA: TGCGCCAGCAGCACCTGGGGGGAGGCGCGCACCGCCACTGAAGCTTTCTTT.

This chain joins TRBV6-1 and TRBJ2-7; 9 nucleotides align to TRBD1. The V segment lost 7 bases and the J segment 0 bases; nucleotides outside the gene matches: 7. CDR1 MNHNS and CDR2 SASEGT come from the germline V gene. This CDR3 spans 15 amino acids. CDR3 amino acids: CASTEGTGISYEQYF. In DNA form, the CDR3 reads TGTGCCAGCACGGAGGGGACAGGGATCTCCTACGAGCAGTACTTC.

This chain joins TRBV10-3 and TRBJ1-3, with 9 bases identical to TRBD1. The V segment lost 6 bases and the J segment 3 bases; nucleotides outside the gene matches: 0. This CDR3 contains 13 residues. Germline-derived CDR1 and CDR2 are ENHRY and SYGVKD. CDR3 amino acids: CAIRGQGGNTIYF. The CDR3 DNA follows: TGTGCCATCAGGGGACAGGGTGGAAACACCATATATTTT.

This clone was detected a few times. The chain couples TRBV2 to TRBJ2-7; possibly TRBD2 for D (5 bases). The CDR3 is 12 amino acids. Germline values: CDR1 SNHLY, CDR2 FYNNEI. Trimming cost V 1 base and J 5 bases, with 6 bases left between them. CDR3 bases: TGTGCCAGCAGTGAAGGAGGGAACGAGCAGTACTTC. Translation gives CASSEGGNEQYF.

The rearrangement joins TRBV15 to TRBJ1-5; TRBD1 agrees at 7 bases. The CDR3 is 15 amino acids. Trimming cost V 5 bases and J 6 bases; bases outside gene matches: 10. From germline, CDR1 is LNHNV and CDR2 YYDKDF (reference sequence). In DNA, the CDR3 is TGTGCCACCAGCGTCGGAGGGGGCTTGGGTCAGCCCCAGCATTTT. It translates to CATSVGGGLGQPQHF.

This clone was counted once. CDR3 nucleotides: TGTGCCAGCAGCGTACCCGACAGCGGGGGACACTACAATGAGCAGTTCTTC. Its translation: CASSVPDSGGHYNEQFF. This rearrangement joins TRBV9 to TRBJ2-1; the match to TRBD2 covers 8 bases. This CDR3 has 17 residues. The germline gives CDR1 SGDLS, CDR2 YYNGEE. The junction had 9 bases not matched to a gene; V was cut back by 1 base and J by 3 bases. Using reference TRBV9 and TRBJ2-1 for the parts outside the CDR3, the full variable domain is DSGVTQTPKHLITATGQRVTLRCSPRSGDLSVYWYQQSLDQGLQFLIQYYNGEERAKGNILERFSAQQFPDLHSELNLSSLELGDSALYFCASSVPDSGGHYNEQFFGPGTRLTVL.

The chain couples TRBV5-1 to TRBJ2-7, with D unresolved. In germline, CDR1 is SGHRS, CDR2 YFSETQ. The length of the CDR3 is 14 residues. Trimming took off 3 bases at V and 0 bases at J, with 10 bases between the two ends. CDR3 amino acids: CASSWYSSSYEQYF. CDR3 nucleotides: TGCGCCAGCAGCTGGTACAGCTCCTCCTACGAGCAGTACTTC. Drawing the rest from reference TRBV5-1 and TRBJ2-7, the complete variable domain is KAGVTQTPRYLIKTRGQQVTLSCSPISGHRSVSWYQQTPGQGLQFLFEYFSETQRNKGNFPGRFSGRQFSNSRSEMNVSTLELGDSALYLCASSWYSSSYEQYFGPGTRLTVT.

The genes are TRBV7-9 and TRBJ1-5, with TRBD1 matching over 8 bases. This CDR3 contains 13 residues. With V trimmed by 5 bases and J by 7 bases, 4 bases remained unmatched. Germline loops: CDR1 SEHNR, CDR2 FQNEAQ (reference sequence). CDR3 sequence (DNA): TGTGCCAGCAGCAAGACAGGGGAACAGCCCCAGCATTTT. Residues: CASSKTGEQPQHF.

The CDR3 DNA reads as TGTGCCAGCAGTTGGGGTCCTACAGGGGACGGCTACACCTTC. As protein: CASSWGPTGDGYTF. The chain has TRBV27 and TRBJ1-2, with TRBD1 identical over 7 bases. Germline V gene lookup returns CDR1 MNHEY and CDR2 SMNVEV (reference sequence). This CDR3 contains 14 residues. The V segment lost 4 bases and the J segment 8 bases; nucleotides outside the gene matches: 10.

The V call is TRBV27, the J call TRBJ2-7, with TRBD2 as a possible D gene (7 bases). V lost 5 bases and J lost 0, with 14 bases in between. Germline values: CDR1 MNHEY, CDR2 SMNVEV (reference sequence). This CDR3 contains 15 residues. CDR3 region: CASSIGGGLSYEQYF. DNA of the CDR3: TGTGCCAGCAGTATCGGCGGGGGCCTCTCCTACGAGCAGTACTTC.

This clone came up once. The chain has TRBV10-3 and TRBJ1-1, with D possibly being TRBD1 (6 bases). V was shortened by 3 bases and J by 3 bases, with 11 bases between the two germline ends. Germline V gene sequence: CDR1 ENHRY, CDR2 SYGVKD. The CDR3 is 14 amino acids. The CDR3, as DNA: TGTGCCATCAGTGAAAAGGGGGGGGACACTGAAGCTTTCTTT. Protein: CAISEKGGDTEAFF.

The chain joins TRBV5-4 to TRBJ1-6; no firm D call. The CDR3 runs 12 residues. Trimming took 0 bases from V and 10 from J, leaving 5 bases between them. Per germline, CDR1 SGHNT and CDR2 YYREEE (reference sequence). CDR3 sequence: CASSLDGSPLHF. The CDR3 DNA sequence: TGTGCCAGCAGCTTGGACGGGTCACCCCTCCACTTT.

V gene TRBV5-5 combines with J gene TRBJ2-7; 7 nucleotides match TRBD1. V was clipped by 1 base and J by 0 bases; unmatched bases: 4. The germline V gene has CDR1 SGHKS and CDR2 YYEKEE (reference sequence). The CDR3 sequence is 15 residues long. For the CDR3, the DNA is TGTGCCAGCAGCTTGTTTGGGACAGACTCCTACGAGCAGTACTTC. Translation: CASSLFGTDSYEQYF.

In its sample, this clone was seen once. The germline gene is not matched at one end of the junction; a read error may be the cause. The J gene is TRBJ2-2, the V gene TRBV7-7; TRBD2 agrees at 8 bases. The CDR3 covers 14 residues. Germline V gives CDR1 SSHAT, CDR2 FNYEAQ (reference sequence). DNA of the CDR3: TGTGCTAGCAGCGGGAGTGGAGGGTCCGGGGAGCTGTTTTTT. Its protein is CASSGSGGSGELFF.

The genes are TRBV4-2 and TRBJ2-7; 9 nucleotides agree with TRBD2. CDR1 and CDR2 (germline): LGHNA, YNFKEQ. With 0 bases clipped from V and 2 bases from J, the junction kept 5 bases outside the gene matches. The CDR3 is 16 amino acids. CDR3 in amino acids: CASSQESASGAYEQYF. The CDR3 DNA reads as TGTGCCAGCAGCCAAGAATCGGCTAGCGGGGCCTACGAGCAGTACTTC.

In DNA, the CDR3 is TGTGCCAGCAGCTTGGGGGACAGGGTGAACACTGAAGCTTTCTTT. This translates into CASSLGDRVNTEAFF. This rearrangement joins TRBV5-6 to TRBJ1-1; TRBD1 aligns across 9 bases. This CDR3 region has 15 residues. From germline, CDR1 is SGHDT and CDR2 YYEEEE. V shed 0 bases and J 0 bases; nucleotides not matched to a gene: 0.

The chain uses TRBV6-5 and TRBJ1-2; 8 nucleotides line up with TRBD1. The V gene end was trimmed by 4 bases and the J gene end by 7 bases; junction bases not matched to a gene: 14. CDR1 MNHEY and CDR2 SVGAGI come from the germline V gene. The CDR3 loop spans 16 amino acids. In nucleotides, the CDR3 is TGTGCCAGCAGTTCCATATTCGGACAGGGAGGGGGTGGCTACACCTTC. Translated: CASSSIFGQGGGGYTF.